This T cell receptor (beta chain) was profiled in a study of blood T cell repertoires in COVID-19. In terms of age and location, participants ranged from roughly 18 to 95 years and lived in under 30 US areas. Participants' reported clinical history set cohort assignment. Within 2 weeks of study entry, exposed participants had contacted a PCR-confirmed or clinician-diagnosed COVID-19 case. In the authors' methods: By means of reference gene primer amplification, nucleated cell counts were estimated. Measured with immunoSEQ multiplex PCR; TCRdb has only the in-frame clones, and not every one. The D gene and trimming were derived from the DNA, and the V and J assignments and clone size from that table. The table has hundreds of thousands of clones, approximately 78% seen once. The length of the CDR3 is 13 residues. CDR1 and CDR2 from the germline V gene are SGHTA and FQGTGA. Trimming took 7 bases from V and 0 from J, leaving 9 bases between them.

The sequence came from a man aged 35-49 years who had been exposed to COVID-19. The sequencing input was PBMCs or T cells enriched from blood (not recorded which). The chain couples TRBV7-3 to TRBJ1-1; D is unresolved. CDR3 protein: CASTASLNTEAFF. In DNA, the CDR3 is TGTGCCAGCACCGCAAGCCTGAACACTGAAGCTTTCTTT.